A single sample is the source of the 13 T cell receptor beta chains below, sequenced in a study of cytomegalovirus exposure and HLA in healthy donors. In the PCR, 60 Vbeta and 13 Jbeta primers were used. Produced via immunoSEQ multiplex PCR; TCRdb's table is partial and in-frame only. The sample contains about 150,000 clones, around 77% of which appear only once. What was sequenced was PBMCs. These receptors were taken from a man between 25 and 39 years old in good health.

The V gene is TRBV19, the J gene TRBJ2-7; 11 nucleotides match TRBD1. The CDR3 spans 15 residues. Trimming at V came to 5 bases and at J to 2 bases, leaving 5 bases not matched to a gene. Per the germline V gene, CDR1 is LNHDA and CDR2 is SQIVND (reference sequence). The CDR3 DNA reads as TGTGCCAGTAGTTCCGGGACAGGGGGAACCTACGAGCAGTACTTC. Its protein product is CASSSGTGGTYEQYF.

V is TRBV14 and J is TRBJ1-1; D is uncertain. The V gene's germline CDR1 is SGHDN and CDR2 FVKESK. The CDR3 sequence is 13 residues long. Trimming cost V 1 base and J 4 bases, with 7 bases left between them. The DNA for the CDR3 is TGTGCCAGCAGCCAAGCTGTGGCCACTGAAGCTTTCTTT. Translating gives CASSQAVATEAFF.

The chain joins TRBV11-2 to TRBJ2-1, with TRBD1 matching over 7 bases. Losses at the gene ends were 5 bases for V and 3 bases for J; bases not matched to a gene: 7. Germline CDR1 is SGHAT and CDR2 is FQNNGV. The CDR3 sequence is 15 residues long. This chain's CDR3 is CASSGSGTVYNEQFF. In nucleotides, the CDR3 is TGTGCCAGCAGCGGGTCCGGGACAGTCTACAATGAGCAGTTCTTC.

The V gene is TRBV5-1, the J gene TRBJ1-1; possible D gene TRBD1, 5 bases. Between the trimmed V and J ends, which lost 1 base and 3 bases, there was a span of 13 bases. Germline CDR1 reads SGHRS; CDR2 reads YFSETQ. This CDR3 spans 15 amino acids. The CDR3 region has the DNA TGCGCCAGCAGCTTGCAAGACGGACACTACACTGAAGCTTTCTTT. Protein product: CASSLQDGHYTEAFF.

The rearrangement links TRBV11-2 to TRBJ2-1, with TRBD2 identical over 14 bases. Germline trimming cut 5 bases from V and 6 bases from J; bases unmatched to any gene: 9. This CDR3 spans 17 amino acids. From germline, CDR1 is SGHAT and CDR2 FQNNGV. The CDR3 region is CASSPQPGTSGGNEQFF. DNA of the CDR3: TGTGCCAGCAGCCCCCAACCCGGGACTAGCGGGGGCAATGAGCAGTTCTTC.

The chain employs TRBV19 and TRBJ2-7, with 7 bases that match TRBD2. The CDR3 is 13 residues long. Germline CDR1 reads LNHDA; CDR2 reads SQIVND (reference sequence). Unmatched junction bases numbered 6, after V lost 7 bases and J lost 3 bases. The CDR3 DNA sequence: TGTGCCAGTAATGAGGGAGGGCACTACGAGCAGTACTTC. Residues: CASNEGGHYEQYF.

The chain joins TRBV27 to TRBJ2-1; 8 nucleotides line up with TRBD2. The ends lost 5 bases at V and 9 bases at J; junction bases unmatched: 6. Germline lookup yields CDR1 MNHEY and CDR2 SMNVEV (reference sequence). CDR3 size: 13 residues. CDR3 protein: CASSPTGGGEQFF. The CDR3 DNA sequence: TGTGCCAGCAGTCCAACGGGAGGGGGTGAGCAGTTCTTC.

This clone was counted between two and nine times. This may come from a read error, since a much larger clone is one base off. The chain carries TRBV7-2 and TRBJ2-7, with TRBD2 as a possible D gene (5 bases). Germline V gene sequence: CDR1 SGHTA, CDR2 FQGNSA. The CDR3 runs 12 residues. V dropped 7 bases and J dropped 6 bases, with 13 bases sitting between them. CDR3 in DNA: TGTGCCAGCACCCCAGGAGGATCCGAGCAGTACTTC. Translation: CASTPGGSEQYF.

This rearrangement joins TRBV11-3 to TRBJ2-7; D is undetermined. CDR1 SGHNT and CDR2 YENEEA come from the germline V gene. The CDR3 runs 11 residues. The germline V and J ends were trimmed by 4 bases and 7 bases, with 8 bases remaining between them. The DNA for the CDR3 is TGTGCCAGCAGCTCCGGGTTGGAGCAGTACTTC. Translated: CASSSGLEQYF. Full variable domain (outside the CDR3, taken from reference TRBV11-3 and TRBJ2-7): EAGVVQSPRYKIIEKKQPVAFWCNPISGHNTLYWYLQNLGQGPELLIRYENEEAVDDSQLPKDRFSAERLKGVDSTLKIQPAELGDSAVYLCASSSGLEQYFGPGTRLTVT.

CDR3 nucleotides: TGTGCCAGCTCACCTGGAGGCTCCAGCTTCTACGAGCAGTACTTC. It is translated as CASSPGGSSFYEQYF. The chain employs TRBV18 and TRBJ2-7; D might be TRBD2 (5 bases). This CDR3 contains 15 residues. V was trimmed by 3 bases and J by 3 bases, leaving 15 bases between them. CDR1 and CDR2 from the germline V gene are KGHSH and LQKENI. The full variable domain, completed using reference TRBV18 and TRBJ2-7, is NAGVMQNPRHLVRRRGQEARLRCSPMKGHSHVYWYRQLPEEGLKFMVYLQKENIIDESGMPKERFSAEFPKEGPSILRIQQVVRGDSAAYFCASSPGGSSFYEQYFGPGTRLTVT.

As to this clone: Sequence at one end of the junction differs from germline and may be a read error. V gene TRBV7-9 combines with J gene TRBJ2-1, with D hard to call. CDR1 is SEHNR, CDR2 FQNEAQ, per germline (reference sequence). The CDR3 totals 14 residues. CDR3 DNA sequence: TGTTCCAGCAGCTTCGAACACAGCTTGGGTGAGCAGTTCTTC. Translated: CSSSFEHSLGEQFF.

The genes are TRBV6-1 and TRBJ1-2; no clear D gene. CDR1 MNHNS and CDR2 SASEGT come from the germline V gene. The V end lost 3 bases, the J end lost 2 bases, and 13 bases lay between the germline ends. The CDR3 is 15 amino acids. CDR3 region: CASSDRQVANYGYTF. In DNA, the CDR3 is TGTGCCAGCAGTGACCGCCAGGTTGCCAACTATGGCTACACCTTC.

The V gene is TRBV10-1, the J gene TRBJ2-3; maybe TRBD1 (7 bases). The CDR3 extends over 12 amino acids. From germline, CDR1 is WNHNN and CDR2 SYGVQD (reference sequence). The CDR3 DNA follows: TGCGCAGGGGGCGGGGCGGGAGATACGCAGTATTTT. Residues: CAGGGAGDTQYF.